The 4 T cell receptor beta chains given below trace back to one sample, sequenced in a study of blood T cell repertoires in COVID-19. Libraries were prepared by immunoSEQ multiplex PCR; TCRdb keeps only in-frame clonotypes and omits some of them. This table holds fewer than 500,000 clones, around 86% found once. Source material: peripheral blood. All receptors derive from a woman aged 25 to 39 with active or convalescent COVID-19.

Concerning this clone itself: The same CDR3 also results from other DNA sequences found in this sample. The chain links TRBV19 to TRBJ1-1; D might be TRBD1 (5 bases). With 5 bases removed from V and 1 base from J, the gap between germline ends came to 8 bases. Germline CDR1 reads LNHDA; CDR2 reads SQIVND (reference sequence). CDR3 length equals 13 residues. The CDR3: CASSVQGNTEAFF. In nucleotides, the CDR3 is TGTGCCAGTAGTGTCCAGGGGAACACTGAAGCTTTCTTT. Looking up the rest from reference TRBV19 and TRBJ1-1 gives the full variable domain: DGGITQSPKYLFRKEGQNVTLSCEQNLNHDAMYWYRQDPGQGLRLIYYSQIVNDFQKGDIAEGYSVSREKKESFPLTVTSAQKNPTAFYLCASSVQGNTEAFFGQGTRLTVV.

V gene TRBV28 combines with J gene TRBJ2-6; TRBD2 might be the D (6 bases). Deletions cut 5 bases from V and 2 bases from J, with 16 bases between. Per the germline V gene, CDR1 is MDHEN and CDR2 is SYDVKM. The CDR3 runs 17 residues. CDR3 bases: TGTGCCAGCAGTCCCGATCCGGGGGAGCCTGGGGCCAACGTCCTGACTTTC. It is translated as CASSPDPGEPGANVLTF.

The CDR3 loop reads CASSSSADTEAFF. The CDR3, as DNA: TGTGCCAGCAGCTCATCAGCGGACACTGAAGCTTTCTTT. This chain joins TRBV11-2 and TRBJ1-1; D call uncertain. Germline CDR1 reads SGHAT; CDR2 reads FQNNGV. The V end was cut by 4 bases, the J end by 3 bases, with 9 bases between. The CDR3 contains 13 residues.

This rearrangement joins TRBV18 to TRBJ2-7, with TRBD2 identical over 10 bases. V shed 9 bases and J 0 bases; nucleotides not matched to a gene: 17. Germline loops: CDR1 KGHSH, CDR2 LQKENI. The CDR3 extends over 18 amino acids. The CDR3 DNA is TGTGCCAGTCCCGAACCGGGACTAGCGTACCGTCTCTCCTACGAGCAGTACTTC. Its translation is CASPEPGLAYRLSYEQYF.